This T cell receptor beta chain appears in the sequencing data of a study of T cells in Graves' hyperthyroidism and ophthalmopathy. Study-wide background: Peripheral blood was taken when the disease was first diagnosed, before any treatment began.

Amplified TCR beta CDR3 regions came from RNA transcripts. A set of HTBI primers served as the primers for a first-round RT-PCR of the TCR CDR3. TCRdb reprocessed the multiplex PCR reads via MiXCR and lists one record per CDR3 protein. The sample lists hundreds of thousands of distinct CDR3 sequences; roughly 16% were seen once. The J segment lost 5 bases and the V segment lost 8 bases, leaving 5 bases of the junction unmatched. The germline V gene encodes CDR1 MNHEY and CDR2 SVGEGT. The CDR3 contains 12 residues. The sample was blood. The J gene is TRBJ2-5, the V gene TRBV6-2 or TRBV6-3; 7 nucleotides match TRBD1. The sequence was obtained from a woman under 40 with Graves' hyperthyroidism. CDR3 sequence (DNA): TGTGCCAGCGATAGGGGGCGGGAGACCCAGTACTTC. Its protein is CASDRGRETQYF.